This TCR beta chain was found in a study of shared clonotypes between healthy human individuals. Study-wide results and limits: Generation probability values for non-shared clonotypes were lower than those for clonotypes shared by all four donors. An expected dependence of interdonor clonotype sharing on sequencing depth was noted.

Assay: immunoSEQ multiplex PCR; the TCRdb copy retains only in-frame clones and omits some. Here the sample spans nearly 2 million clones, approximately 94% being singletons. Cells designated naive CD8 were CD45RO-negative and were positively selected for CCR7, with terminally differentiated effector memory CD45RA+ cells excluded. The CDR3 runs to 15 residues. In germline, CDR1 is MNHEY, CDR2 SMNVEV (reference sequence). V dropped 4 bases and J dropped 0 bases, with 9 bases sitting between them. To note about this clone: As yet, its antigen is unknown.

Specimen: naive CD8+ T cells sorted from blood. The V gene is TRBV27, the J gene TRBJ2-2, with D unresolved. The receptor comes from a man between 18 and 29 years old in good health. In DNA form, the CDR3 reads TGTGCCAGCAGTTCGAAACCCCCGAACACCGGGGAGCTGTTTTTT. This gives the protein CASSSKPPNTGELFF.